Following are 7 T cell receptor beta chains from one sample sequenced in a study of cytomegalovirus exposure and HLA in healthy donors. The PCR made use of 60 Vbeta and 13 Jbeta primers. The method was immunoSEQ multiplex PCR; TCRdb's version includes in-frame clones alone and lacks a portion of them. This repertoire comprises around 97,000 clones; its ten largest clones make up less than 4.5%. The material sequenced was PBMCs. The receptor set was obtained from a man aged 35-49 years in good health and CMV-seronegative.

A word on this clone: Additional DNA sequences in this sample encode the identical CDR3. The genes are TRBV19 and TRBJ2-3; 10 bases are a match to TRBD2. The CDR3 is made up of 16 amino acids. With V trimmed by 4 bases and J by 8 bases, 12 bases remained unmatched. Germline CDR1 is LNHDA and CDR2 is SQIVND (reference sequence). CDR3 region: CASSTSSSGSRVTQYF. CDR3 coding DNA: TGTGCCAGTAGTACGTCGTCTAGCGGGAGTCGTGTTACGCAGTATTTT.

Details on this clone: Sequence at one end of the junction differs from germline and may be a read error. The genes are TRBV6-5 and TRBJ2-1; 10 bases align to TRBD2. Germline lookup yields CDR1 MNHEY and CDR2 SVGAGI. The CDR3 is 16 amino acids. The DNA for the CDR3 is TGTGCCCGCAGTTCGAGCGGGAGGGCCTTCCAGAATGAGCAGTTCTTC. Its translation: CARSSSGRAFQNEQFF.

The chain uses TRBV2 and TRBJ1-1; 12 bases match TRBD1. The CDR3 has 12 residues. Germline V gene lookup returns CDR1 SNHLY and CDR2 FYNNEI. With 11 bases clipped from V and 6 bases from J, the junction kept 4 bases outside the gene matches. For the CDR3, the DNA is TGTGCCGGGGACAGGGGGCTGGCTGAAGCTTTCTTT. Translation gives CAGDRGLAEAFF.

CDR3 in amino acids: CASSPGTGVYEQYF. CDR3 DNA sequence: TGTGCCAGCAGCCCCGGGACGGGGGTCTACGAGCAGTACTTC. The chain recombines TRBV7-2 with TRBJ2-7; possibly TRBD2 for D (6 bases). V lost 5 bases and J 3 bases, leaving 14 bases between the germline ends. The CDR3 spans 14 residues. Germline CDR1 SGHTA, CDR2 FQGNSA. The full variable domain, its missing parts supplied by reference TRBV7-2 and TRBJ2-7, is GAGVSQSPSNKVTEKGKDVELRCDPISGHTALYWYRQSLGQGLEFLIYFQGNSAPDKSGLPSDRFSAERTGGSVSTLTIQRTQQEDSAVYLCASSPGTGVYEQYFGPGTRLTVT.

The chain links TRBV11-3 to TRBJ2-3; tentative D call: TRBD1 (5 bases). This CDR3 has 16 residues. Between the trimmed V and J ends, which lost 1 base and 2 bases, there was a span of 13 bases. Germline V gives CDR1 SGHNT, CDR2 YENEEA. The CDR3 region is CASSLVVGANTDTQYF. In DNA, the CDR3 is TGTGCCAGCAGCTTAGTTGTTGGGGCAAACACAGATACGCAGTATTTT.

The CDR3 sequence is CASSLGASEQYF. The CDR3 region has the DNA TGTGCCAGCAGCTTAGGAGCGAGCGAGCAGTACTTC. The J gene is TRBJ2-7, the V gene TRBV7-9; no reliable D call. This CDR3 has 12 amino acids. CDR1 is SEHNR and CDR2 is FQNEAQ in the germline V gene (reference sequence). V was shortened by 1 base and J by 6 bases, with 7 bases between the two germline ends. Full variable domain (outside the CDR3, taken from reference TRBV7-9 and TRBJ2-7): DTGVSQNPRHKITKRGQNVTFRCDPISEHNRLYWYRQTLGQGPEFLTYFQNEAQLEKSRLLSDRFSAERPKGSFSTLEIQRTEQGDSAMYLCASSLGASEQYFGPGTRLTVT.

This chain uses TRBV10-3 with TRBJ2-2, with D tentatively TRBD1 (5 bases). The CDR3 is 15 amino acids. CDR1 and CDR2 (germline): ENHRY, SYGVKD. Trimming stripped 2 bases from V and 3 bases from J, with 10 bases between. The CDR3 bases are TGTGCCATCAGTGAGGGACATGAGGACACCGGGGAGCTGTTTTTT. Residues: CAISEGHEDTGELFF.